The entry below gives a single T cell receptor beta chain sequence along with its context. Germline-derived CDR1 and CDR2 are SGHRS and YFSETQ. The CDR3 runs to 14 residues. V was pared by 4 bases and J by 3 bases, with 7 bases of the junction left unmatched. The data derive from a study of cytomegalovirus exposure and HLA in healthy donors. The study ran its PCR with 60 Vbeta and 13 Jbeta primers. Produced via immunoSEQ multiplex PCR; TCRdb's table is partial and in-frame only. The sample has 95,000 to 110,000 clones; around three quarters are singletons. Sequencing input: PBMCs. J is TRBJ2-7 and V is TRBV5-1; the match to TRBD1 covers 7 bases. The receptor was isolated from a woman between 18 and 29 years old in good health and CMV-seropositive. The CDR3 DNA follows: TGCGCCAGCAGCATGGACAGGTCCTACTACGAGCAGTACTTC. Encoded protein: CASSMDRSYYEQYF.